This TCR beta chain came from a study of identical twins. Template switching, a step in the protocol, added a universal primer site, and cDNA carried unique molecular identifiers. One entry per CDR3 protein results from TCRdb running MiXCR on the 5' RACE reads. Altogether some 710,000 distinct CDR3 sequences are present, around 6.1% being singletons, with the ten largest covering approximately 1.6%. The ends were cut back, 5 bases at V and 2 bases at J, with 16 bases in the middle. CDR1 KGHDR and CDR2 SFDVKD come from the germline V gene. This CDR3 spans 16 amino acids. This sequence originates from a man between 18 and 29 years old in good health. V gene TRBV24-1 combines with J gene TRBJ2-3; D is possibly TRBD1 (6 bases). Sequences were obtained from naive T cells sorted from blood. CDR3 in amino acids: CATSVGADGYTDTQYF. CDR3 sequence (DNA): TGTGCCACCAGTGTGGGGGCAGACGGGTACACAGATACGCAGTATTTT.